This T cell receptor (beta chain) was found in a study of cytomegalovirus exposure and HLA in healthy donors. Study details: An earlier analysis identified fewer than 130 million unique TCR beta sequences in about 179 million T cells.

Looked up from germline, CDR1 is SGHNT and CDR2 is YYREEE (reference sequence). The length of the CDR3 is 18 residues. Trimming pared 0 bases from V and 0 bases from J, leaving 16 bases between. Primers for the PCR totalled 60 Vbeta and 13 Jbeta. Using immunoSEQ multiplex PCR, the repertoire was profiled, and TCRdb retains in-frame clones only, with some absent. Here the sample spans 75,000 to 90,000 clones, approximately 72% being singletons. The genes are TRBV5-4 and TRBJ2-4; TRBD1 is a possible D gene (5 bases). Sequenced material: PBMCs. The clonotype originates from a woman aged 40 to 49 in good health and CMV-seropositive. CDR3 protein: CASSLVGQGSIAKNIQYF. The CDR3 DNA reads TGTGCCAGCAGCTTGGTGGGGCAGGGCTCTATAGCCAAAAACATTCAGTACTTC.